This T cell receptor (beta chain) is from a study of T cells in Graves' hyperthyroidism and ophthalmopathy. There were TCR beta CDR3 regions amplified from RNA transcripts. RT-PCR in the first round (using the HTBI primer set) targeted the TCR CDR3. TCRdb processed the multiplex PCR reads anew with MiXCR; each CDR3 protein has one entry. The sample records approximately 740,000 distinct CDR3 sequences, about 15% being singletons. Per germline, CDR1 SEHNR and CDR2 FQNEAQ (reference sequence). This CDR3 is 16 amino acids long. V lost 3 bases and J 1 base, leaving 13 bases between the germline ends. The TCR comes from a woman aged 18 to 35 with Graves' hyperthyroidism. The V call is TRBV7-9, the J call TRBJ1-3; no definite D call. The sequenced material came from blood. DNA for the CDR3: TGTGCCAGCAGCTTTAACCCCGGAAGGTCTGGAAACACCATATATTTT. Protein product: CASSFNPGRSGNTIYF.